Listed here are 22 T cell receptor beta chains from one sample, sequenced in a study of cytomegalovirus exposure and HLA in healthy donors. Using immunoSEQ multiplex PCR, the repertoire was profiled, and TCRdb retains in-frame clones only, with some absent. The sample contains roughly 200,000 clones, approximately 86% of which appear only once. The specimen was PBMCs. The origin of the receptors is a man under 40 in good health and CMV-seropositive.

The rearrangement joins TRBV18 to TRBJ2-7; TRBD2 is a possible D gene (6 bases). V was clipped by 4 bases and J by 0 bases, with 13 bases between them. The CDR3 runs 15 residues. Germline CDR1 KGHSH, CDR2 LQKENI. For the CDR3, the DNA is TGTGCCAGCTCACGACAGCCCGGGAGCTCCTACGAGCAGTACTTC. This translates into CASSRQPGSSYEQYF. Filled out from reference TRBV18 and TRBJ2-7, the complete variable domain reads NAGVMQNPRHLVRRRGQEARLRCSPMKGHSHVYWYRQLPEEGLKFMVYLQKENIIDESGMPKERFSAEFPKEGPSILRIQQVVRGDSAAYFCASSRQPGSSYEQYFGPGTRLTVT.

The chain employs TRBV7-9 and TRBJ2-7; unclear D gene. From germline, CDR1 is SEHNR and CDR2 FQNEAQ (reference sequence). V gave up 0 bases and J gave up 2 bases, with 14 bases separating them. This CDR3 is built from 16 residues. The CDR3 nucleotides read TGTGCCAGCAGCTTAGCGCTTTCAGCTCGGGCCTACGAGCAGTACTTC. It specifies CASSLALSARAYEQYF.

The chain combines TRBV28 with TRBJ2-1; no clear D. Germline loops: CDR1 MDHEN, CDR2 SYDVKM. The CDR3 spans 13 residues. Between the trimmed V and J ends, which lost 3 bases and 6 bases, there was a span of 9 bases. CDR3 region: CASSFSLGNEQFF. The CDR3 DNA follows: TGTGCCAGCAGTTTCTCTCTTGGCAATGAGCAGTTCTTC.

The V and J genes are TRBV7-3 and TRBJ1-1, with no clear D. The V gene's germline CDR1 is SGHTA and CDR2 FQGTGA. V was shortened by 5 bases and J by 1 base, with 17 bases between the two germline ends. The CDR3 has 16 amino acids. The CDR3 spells CASSTQPGRTNTEAFF. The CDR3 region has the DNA TGTGCCAGCAGCACCCAACCGGGGAGGACGAACACTGAAGCTTTCTTT.

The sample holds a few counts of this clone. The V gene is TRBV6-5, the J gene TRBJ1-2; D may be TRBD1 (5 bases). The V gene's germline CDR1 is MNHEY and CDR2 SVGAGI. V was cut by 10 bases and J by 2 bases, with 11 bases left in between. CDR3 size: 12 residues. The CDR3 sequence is CATRQTNYGYTF. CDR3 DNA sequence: TGTGCCACCAGACAGACCAACTATGGCTACACCTTC.

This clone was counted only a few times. The chain's CDR3 is CASSEDTNQPQHF. DNA of the CDR3: TGTGCCAGCAGTGAGGACACGAATCAGCCCCAGCATTTT. V gene TRBV25-1 combines with J gene TRBJ1-5; a weak D match, TRBD1 (5 bases). Trimming pared 3 bases from V and 4 bases from J, leaving 7 bases between. Germline V gene lookup returns CDR1 MGHDK and CDR2 SYGVNS. There are 13 residues in the CDR3.

The CDR3 loop is CASSFMTTGGTDTQYF. The DNA of the CDR3 is TGTGCCAGCAGTTTTATGACAACGGGGGGCACAGATACGCAGTATTTT. J is TRBJ2-3 and V is TRBV27, with D possibly TRBD2 on 6 matching bases. Germline CDR1 and CDR2: MNHEY and SMNVEV (reference sequence). Trimming removed 3 bases from V and 1 base from J, with 14 bases in between. This CDR3 contains 16 residues.

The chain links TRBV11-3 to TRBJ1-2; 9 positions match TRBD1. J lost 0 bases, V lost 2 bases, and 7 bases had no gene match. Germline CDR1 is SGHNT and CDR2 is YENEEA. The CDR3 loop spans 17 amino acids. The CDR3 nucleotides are TGTGCCAGCAGCTTAAACCCAGGACAGGGGTCTAACTATGGCTACACCTTC. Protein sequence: CASSLNPGQGSNYGYTF. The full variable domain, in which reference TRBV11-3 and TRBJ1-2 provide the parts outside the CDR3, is EAGVVQSPRYKIIEKKQPVAFWCNPISGHNTLYWYLQNLGQGPELLIRYENEEAVDDSQLPKDRFSAERLKGVDSTLKIQPAELGDSAVYLCASSLNPGQGSNYGYTFGSGTRLTVV.

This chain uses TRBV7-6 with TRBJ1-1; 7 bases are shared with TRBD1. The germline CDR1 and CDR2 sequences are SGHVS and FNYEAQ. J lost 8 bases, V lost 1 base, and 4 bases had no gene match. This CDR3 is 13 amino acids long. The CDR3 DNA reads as TGTGCCAGCAGCTTAGGAGGGGGCAGGGAAGCTTTCTTT. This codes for CASSLGGGREAFF.

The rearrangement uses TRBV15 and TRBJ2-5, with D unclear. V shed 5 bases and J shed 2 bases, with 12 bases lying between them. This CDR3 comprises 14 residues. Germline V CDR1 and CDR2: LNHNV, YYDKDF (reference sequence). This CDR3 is CATSGLYTQETQYF. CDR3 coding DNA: TGTGCCACCAGCGGTCTGTATACACAAGAGACCCAGTACTTC.

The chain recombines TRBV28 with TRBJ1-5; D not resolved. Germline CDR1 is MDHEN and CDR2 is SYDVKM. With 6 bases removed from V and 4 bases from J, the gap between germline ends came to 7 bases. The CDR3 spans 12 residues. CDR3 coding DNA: TGTGCCAGCAGGGGGTCGAATCAGCCCCAGCATTTT. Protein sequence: CASRGSNQPQHF.

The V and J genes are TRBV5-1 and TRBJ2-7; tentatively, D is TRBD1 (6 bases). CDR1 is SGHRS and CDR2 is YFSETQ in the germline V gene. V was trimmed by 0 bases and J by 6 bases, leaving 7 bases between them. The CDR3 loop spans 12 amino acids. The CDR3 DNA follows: TGCGCCAGCAGCTTGGGGGGGCCCGAGCAGTACTTC. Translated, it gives CASSLGGPEQYF.

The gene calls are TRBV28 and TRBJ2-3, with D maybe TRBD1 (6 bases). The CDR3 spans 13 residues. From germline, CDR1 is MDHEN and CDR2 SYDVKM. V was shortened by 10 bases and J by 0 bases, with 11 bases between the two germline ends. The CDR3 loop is CAILRGSTDTQYF. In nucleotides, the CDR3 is TGTGCCATCCTCAGGGGTAGCACAGATACGCAGTATTTT.

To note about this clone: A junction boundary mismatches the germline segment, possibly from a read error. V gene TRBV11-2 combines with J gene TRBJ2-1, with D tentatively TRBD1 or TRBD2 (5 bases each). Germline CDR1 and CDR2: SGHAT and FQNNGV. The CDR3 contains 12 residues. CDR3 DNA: TGTGCCAGCAGCTCCCTCGGGGCCGCCGGGCTCTTC. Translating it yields CASSSLGAAGLF.

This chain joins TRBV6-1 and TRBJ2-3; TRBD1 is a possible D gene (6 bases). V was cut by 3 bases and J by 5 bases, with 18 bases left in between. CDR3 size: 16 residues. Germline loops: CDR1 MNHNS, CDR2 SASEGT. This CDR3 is CASSEWAGASGDTQYF. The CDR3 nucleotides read TGTGCCAGCAGTGAGTGGGCAGGGGCTTCGGGAGATACGCAGTATTTT.

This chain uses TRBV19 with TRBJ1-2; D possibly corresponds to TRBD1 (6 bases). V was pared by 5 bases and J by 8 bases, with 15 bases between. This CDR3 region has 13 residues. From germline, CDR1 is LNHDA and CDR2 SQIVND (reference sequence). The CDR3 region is CASSAAGAGGYTF. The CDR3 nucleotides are TGTGCCAGTAGTGCCGCAGGGGCAGGGGGCTACACCTTC.

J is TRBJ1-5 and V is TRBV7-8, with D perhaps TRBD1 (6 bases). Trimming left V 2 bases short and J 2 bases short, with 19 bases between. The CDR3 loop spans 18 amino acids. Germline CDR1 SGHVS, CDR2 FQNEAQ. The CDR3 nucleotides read TGTGCCAGCAGCTTATCAACCGGGGCAGGGGTGGGCAATCAGCCCCAGCATTTT. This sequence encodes CASSLSTGAGVGNQPQHF. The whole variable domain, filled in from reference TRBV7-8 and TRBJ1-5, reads GAGVSQSPRYKVAKRGQDVALRCDPISGHVSLFWYQQALGQGPEFLTYFQNEAQLDKSGLPSDRFFAERPEGSVSTLKIQRTQQEDSAVYLCASSLSTGAGVGNQPQHFGDGTRLSIL.

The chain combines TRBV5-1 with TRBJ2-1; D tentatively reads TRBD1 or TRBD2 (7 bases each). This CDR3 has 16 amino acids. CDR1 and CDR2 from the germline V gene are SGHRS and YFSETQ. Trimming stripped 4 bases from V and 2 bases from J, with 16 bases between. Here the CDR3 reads CASSTQGEGAYNEQFF. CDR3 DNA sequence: TGCGCCAGCAGCACCCAGGGGGAGGGGGCCTACAATGAGCAGTTCTTC. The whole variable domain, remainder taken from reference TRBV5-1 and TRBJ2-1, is KAGVTQTPRYLIKTRGQQVTLSCSPISGHRSVSWYQQTPGQGLQFLFEYFSETQRNKGNFPGRFSGRQFSNSRSEMNVSTLELGDSALYLCASSTQGEGAYNEQFFGPGTRLTVL.

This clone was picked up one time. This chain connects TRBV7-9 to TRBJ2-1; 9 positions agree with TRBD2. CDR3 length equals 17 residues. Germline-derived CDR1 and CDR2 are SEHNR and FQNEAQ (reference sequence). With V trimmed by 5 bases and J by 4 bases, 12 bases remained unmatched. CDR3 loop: CASSHLGGGADYNEQFF. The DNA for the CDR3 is TGTGCCAGCAGCCACCTTGGCGGGGGGGCCGATTACAATGAGCAGTTCTTC.

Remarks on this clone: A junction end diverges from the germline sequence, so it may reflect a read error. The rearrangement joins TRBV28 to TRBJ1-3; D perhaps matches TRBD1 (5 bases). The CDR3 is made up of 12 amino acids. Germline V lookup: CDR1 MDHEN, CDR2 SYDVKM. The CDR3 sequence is CASSNLGPLIDF. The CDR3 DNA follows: TGTGCCAGCAGTAACCTGGGACCCCTAATTGATTTT.

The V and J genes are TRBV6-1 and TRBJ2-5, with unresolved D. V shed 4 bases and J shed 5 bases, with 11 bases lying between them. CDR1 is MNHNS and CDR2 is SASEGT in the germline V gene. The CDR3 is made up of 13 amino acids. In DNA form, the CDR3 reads TGTGCCAGCAGTGGGGAAGCGTGGGAGACCCAGTACTTC. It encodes CASSGEAWETQYF.

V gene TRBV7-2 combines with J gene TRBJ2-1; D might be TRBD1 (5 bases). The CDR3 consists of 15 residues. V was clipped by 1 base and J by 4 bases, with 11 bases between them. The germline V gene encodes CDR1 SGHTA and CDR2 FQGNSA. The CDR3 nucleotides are TGTGCCAGCAGCTTAGATGACAGAAGGTACAATGAGCAGTTCTTC. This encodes CASSLDDRRYNEQFF. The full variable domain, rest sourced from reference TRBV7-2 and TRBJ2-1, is GAGVSQSPSNKVTEKGKDVELRCDPISGHTALYWYRQSLGQGLEFLIYFQGNSAPDKSGLPSDRFSAERTGGSVSTLTIQRTQQEDSAVYLCASSLDDRRYNEQFFGPGTRLTVL.